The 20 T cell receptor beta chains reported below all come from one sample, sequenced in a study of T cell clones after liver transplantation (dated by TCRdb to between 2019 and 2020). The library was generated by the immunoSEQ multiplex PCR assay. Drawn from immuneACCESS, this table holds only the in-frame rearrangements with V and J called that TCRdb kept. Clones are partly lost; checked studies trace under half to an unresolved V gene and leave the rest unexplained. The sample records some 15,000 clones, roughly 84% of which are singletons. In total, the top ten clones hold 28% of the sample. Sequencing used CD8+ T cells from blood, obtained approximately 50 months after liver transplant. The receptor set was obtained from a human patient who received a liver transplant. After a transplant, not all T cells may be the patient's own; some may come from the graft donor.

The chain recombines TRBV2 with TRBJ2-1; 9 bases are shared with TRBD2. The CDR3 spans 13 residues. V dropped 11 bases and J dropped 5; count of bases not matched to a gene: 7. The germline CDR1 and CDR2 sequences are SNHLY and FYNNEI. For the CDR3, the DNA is TGTGCCCCCCGGGCTAGCGGGGACAATGAGCAGTTCTTC. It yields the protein CAPRASGDNEQFF.

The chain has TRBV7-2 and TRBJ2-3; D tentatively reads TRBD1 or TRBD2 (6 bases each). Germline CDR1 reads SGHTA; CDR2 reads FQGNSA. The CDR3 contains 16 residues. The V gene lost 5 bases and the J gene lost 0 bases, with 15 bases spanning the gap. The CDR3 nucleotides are TGTGCCAGCAGCGGGGGGCGTTACGGGAGCACAGATACGCAGTATTTT. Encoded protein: CASSGGRYGSTDTQYF.

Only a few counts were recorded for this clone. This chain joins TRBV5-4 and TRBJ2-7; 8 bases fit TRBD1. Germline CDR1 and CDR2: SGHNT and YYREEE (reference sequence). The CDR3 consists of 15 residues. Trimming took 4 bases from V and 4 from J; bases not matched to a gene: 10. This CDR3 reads CASSDSRRQGYEQYF. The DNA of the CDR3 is TGTGCCAGCAGCGATTCCCGACGACAGGGGTACGAGCAGTACTTC.

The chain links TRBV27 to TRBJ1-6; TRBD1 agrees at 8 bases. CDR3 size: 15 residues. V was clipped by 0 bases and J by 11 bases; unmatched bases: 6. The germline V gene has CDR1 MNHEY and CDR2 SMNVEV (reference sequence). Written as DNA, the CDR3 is TGTGCCAGCAGTTTATCGGCAGGGGGCATTCCACCCCTCCACTTT. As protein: CASSLSAGGIPPLHF.

The CDR3 loop is CASSIGQGYEQYF. The CDR3 DNA is TGTGCCAGTAGTATCGGACAGGGCTACGAGCAGTACTTC. This rearrangement joins TRBV19 to TRBJ2-7, with 8 positions matching TRBD1. The CDR3 has 13 residues. Germline V gene lookup returns CDR1 LNHDA and CDR2 SQIVND (reference sequence). Trimming removed 3 bases from V and 3 bases from J; junction bases left unmatched: 1.

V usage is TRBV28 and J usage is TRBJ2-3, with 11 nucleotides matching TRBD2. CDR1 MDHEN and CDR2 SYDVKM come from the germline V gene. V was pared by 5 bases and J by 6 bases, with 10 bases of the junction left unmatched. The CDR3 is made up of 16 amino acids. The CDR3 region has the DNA TGTGCCAGCAGTCAACTAGCGGGAGTATGGGGCGATACGCAGTATTTT. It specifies CASSQLAGVWGDTQYF.

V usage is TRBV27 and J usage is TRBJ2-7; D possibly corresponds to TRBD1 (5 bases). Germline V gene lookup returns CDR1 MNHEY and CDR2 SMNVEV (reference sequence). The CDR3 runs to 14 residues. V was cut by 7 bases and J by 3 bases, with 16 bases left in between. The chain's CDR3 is CASTQDIESYEQYF. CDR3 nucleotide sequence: TGTGCCAGCACGCAGGACATAGAAAGCTACGAGCAGTACTTC.

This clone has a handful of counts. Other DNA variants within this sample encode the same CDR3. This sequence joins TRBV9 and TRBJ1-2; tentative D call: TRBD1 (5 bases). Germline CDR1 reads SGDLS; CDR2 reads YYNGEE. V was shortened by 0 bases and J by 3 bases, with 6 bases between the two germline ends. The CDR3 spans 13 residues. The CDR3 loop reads CASSVGGDYGYTF. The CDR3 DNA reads TGTGCCAGCAGCGTAGGAGGGGACTATGGCTACACCTTC.

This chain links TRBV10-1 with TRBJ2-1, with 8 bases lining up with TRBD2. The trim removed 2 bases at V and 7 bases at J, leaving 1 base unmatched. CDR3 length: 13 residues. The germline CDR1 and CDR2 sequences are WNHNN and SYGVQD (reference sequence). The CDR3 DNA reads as TGCGCCAGCAGTGAGGGACTAGCAAATGAGCAGTTCTTC. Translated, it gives CASSEGLANEQFF.

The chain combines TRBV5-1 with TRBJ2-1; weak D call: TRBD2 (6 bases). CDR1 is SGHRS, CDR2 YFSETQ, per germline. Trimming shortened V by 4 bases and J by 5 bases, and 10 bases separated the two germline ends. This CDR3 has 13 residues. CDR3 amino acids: CASSGGLNNEQFF. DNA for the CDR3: TGCGCCAGCAGCGGGGGACTGAACAATGAGCAGTTCTTC.

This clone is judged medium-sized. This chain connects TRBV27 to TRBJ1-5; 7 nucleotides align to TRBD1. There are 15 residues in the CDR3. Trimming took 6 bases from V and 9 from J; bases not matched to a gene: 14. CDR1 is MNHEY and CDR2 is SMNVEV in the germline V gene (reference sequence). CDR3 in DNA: TGTGCCAGCAGCCCCGACAGGGTGCCACAAACGCCCCAGCATTTT. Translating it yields CASSPDRVPQTPQHF.

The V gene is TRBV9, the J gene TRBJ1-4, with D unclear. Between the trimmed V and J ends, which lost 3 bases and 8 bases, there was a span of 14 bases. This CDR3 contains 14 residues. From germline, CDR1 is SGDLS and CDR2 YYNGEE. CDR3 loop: CASSDRQALEKLFF. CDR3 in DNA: TGTGCCAGCAGCGACAGACAAGCTCTGGAAAAACTGTTTTTT. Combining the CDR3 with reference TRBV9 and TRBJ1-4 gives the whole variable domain DSGVTQTPKHLITATGQRVTLRCSPRSGDLSVYWYQQSLDQGLQFLIQYYNGEERAKGNILERFSAQQFPDLHSELNLSSLELGDSALYFCASSDRQALEKLFFGSGTQLSVL.

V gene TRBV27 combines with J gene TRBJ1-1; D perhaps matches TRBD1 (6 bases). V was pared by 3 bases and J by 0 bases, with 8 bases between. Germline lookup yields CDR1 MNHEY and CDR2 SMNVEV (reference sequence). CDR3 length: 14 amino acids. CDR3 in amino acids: CASSFGGVNTEAFF. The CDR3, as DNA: TGTGCCAGCAGTTTTGGGGGCGTGAACACTGAAGCTTTCTTT.

The CDR3 loop is CASSQGTEAFF. DNA for the CDR3: TGCGCCAGCAGCCAAGGGACTGAAGCTTTCTTT. The chain carries TRBV4-1 and TRBJ1-1; D remains ambiguous. Trimming pared 1 base from V and 5 bases from J, leaving 2 bases between. The CDR3 has 11 amino acids. The germline CDR1 and CDR2 sequences are MGHRA and YSYEKL.

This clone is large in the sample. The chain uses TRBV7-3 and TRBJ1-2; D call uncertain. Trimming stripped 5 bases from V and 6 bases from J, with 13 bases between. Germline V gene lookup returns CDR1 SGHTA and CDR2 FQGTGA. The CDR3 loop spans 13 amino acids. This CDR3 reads CASSPGEVDGYTF. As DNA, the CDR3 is TGTGCCAGCAGCCCCGGCGAAGTGGATGGCTACACCTTC.

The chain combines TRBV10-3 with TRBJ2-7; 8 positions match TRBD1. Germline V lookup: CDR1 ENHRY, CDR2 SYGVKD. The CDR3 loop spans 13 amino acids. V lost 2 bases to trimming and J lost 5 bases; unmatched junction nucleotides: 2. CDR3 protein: CAISEGQGHEQYF. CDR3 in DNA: TGTGCCATCAGTGAGGGACAGGGCCACGAGCAGTACTTC.

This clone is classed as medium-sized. CDR3 loop: CASSSTTPGSEAFF. Written as DNA, the CDR3 is TGTGCCAGCAGCTCTACAACCCCGGGGTCTGAAGCTTTCTTT. The chain is built from TRBV11-2 and TRBJ1-1; D is ambiguous. Trimming shortened V by 4 bases and J by 6 bases, and 15 bases separated the two germline ends. CDR1 and CDR2 (germline): SGHAT, FQNNGV. CDR3 length: 14 residues.

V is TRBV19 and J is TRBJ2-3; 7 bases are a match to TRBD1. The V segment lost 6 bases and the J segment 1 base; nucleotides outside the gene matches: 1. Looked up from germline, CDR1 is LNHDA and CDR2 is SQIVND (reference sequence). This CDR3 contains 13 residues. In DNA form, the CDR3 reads TGTGCCAGTAGGCAGGGGGGCACAGATACGCAGTATTTT. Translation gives CASRQGGTDTQYF.

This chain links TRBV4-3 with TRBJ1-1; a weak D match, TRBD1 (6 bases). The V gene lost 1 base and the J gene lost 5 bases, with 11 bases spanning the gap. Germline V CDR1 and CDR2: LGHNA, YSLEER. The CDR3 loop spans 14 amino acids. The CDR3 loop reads CASSQVGGGTEAFF. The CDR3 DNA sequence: TGCGCCAGCAGCCAAGTAGGGGGAGGAACTGAAGCTTTCTTT.

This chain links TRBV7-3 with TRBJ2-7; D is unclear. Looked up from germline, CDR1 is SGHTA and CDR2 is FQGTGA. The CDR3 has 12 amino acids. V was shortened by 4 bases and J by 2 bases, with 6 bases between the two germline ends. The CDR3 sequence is CASSSDAYEQYF. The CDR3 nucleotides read TGTGCCAGCAGCTCGGACGCCTACGAGCAGTACTTC.